Listed here are 21 T cell receptor beta chains from one sample, sequenced in a study of OX40 agonist ivuxolimab in advanced cancers. Sequencing was performed with immunoSEQ multiplex PCR; in TCRdb, only in-frame clones are kept and a portion is missing. This table holds around 46,000 clones, about 89% found once. This specimen consisted of CD4+ or CD8+ T cells sorted from blood, obtained in a trial of the OX40 agonist ivuxolimab. All receptors derive from an adult with an advanced solid tumor such as melanoma, head and neck, liver or kidney cancer.

The V and J genes are TRBV19 and TRBJ2-3; 11 positions match TRBD1. The CDR3 totals 14 residues. CDR1 is LNHDA, CDR2 SQIVND, per germline (reference sequence). V lost 6 bases to trimming and J lost 3 bases; unmatched junction nucleotides: 2. CDR3 bases: TGTGCCAGTAGCGGGACAGGGGGGACAGATACGCAGTATTTT. Translating gives CASSGTGGTDTQYF. The full variable domain, rest sourced from reference TRBV19 and TRBJ2-3, is DGGITQSPKYLFRKEGQNVTLSCEQNLNHDAMYWYRQDPGQGLRLIYYSQIVNDFQKGDIAEGYSVSREKKESFPLTVTSAQKNPTAFYLCASSGTGGTDTQYFGPGTRLTVL.

The CDR3 DNA follows: TGTGCCAGCAGCACACAGTGGGGGAACACTGAAGCTTTCTTT. The encoded protein is CASSTQWGNTEAFF. The chain uses TRBV9 and TRBJ1-1; D ambiguous. There are 14 residues in the CDR3. V was pared by 4 bases and J by 1 base, with 11 bases between. CDR1 is SGDLS and CDR2 is YYNGEE in the germline V gene.

The rearrangement joins TRBV7-9 to TRBJ2-2, with TRBD2 as a possible D gene (6 bases). The CDR3 is made up of 19 amino acids. V dropped 1 base and J dropped 1 base, with 19 bases sitting between them. The germline CDR1 and CDR2 sequences are SEHNR and FQNEAQ (reference sequence). For the CDR3, the DNA is TGTGCCAGCAGCTTAGACCCCGGCGGGGTACACGAGAACACCGGGGAGCTGTTTTTT. Encoded protein: CASSLDPGGVHENTGELFF.

The V and J genes are TRBV7-7 and TRBJ1-3; unclear D gene. The CDR3 extends over 11 amino acids. Germline values: CDR1 SSHAT, CDR2 FNYEAQ (reference sequence). The CDR3 DNA sequence: TGTGCTACCAAGGCTGGAAACACCATATATTTT. This encodes CATKAGNTIYF.

The rearrangement links TRBV9 to TRBJ2-2; D is possibly TRBD1 (6 bases). The germline CDR1 and CDR2 sequences are SGDLS and YYNGEE. Trimming removed 4 bases at V and 1 base at J, with 14 bases between. CDR3 length equals 16 residues. In DNA form, the CDR3 reads TGTGCCAGCAGCCTTCCACGGGACAAGAACACCGGGGAGCTGTTTTTT. Its translation is CASSLPRDKNTGELFF.

The genes are TRBV27 and TRBJ2-3, with a possible D match to TRBD2 (6 bases). The CDR3 has 15 residues. Trimming pared 6 bases from V and 0 bases from J, leaving 13 bases between. CDR1 and CDR2 (germline): MNHEY, SMNVEV (reference sequence). The DNA of the CDR3 is TGTGCCAGCAGGTTACCGGGACTCAGCACAGATACGCAGTATTTT. It translates to CASRLPGLSTDTQYF.

CDR3 loop: CASSSLGEQNRPYEQYF. CDR3 DNA: TGTGCCAGCAGTTCCCTGGGGGAGCAGAACCGCCCCTACGAGCAGTACTTC. The chain carries TRBV28 and TRBJ2-7; D is possibly TRBD1 or TRBD2 (5 bases each). There are 17 residues in the CDR3. Germline values: CDR1 MDHEN, CDR2 SYDVKM. With 4 bases removed from V and 2 bases from J, the gap between germline ends came to 21 bases. The full variable domain, with the rest looked up from reference TRBV28 and TRBJ2-7, is DVKVTQSSRYLVKRTGEKVFLECVQDMDHENMFWYRQDPGLGLRLIYFSYDVKMKEKGDIPEGYSVSREKKERFSLILESASTNQTSMYLCASSSLGEQNRPYEQYFGPGTRLTVT.

The chain uses TRBV27 and TRBJ1-2; 8 bases fit TRBD1. V lost 5 bases to trimming and J lost 8 bases; unmatched junction nucleotides: 13. CDR1 is MNHEY and CDR2 is SMNVEV in the germline V gene (reference sequence). This CDR3 comprises 15 residues. The CDR3 DNA reads TGTGCCAGCAGTCCCATAGGACAGGGAATTTCGGGCTACACCTTC. Its protein is CASSPIGQGISGYTF.

The genes are TRBV27 and TRBJ1-5, with D hard to call. Germline CDR1 MNHEY, CDR2 SMNVEV (reference sequence). Trimming left V 2 bases short and J 1 base short, with 6 bases between. This CDR3 is 14 amino acids long. The CDR3 spells CASSLGHSNQPQHF. The CDR3 coding sequence is TGTGCCAGCAGTTTAGGGCACAGCAATCAGCCCCAGCATTTT.

The chain's CDR3 is CASSEGGGSNQPQHF. The CDR3 DNA reads TGTGCCAGCAGTGAAGGGGGTGGAAGCAATCAGCCCCAGCATTTT. The V and J genes are TRBV2 and TRBJ1-5; no reliable D call. The CDR3 consists of 15 residues. The V gene lost 1 base and the J gene lost 1 base, with 8 bases spanning the gap. Per the germline V gene, CDR1 is SNHLY and CDR2 is FYNNEI.

The CDR3: CASSRGTDTQYF. CDR3 DNA: TGTGCCAGCAGCAGGGGGACAGATACGCAGTATTTT. The rearrangement uses TRBV5-6 and TRBJ2-3, with D possibly being TRBD1 (6 bases). The germline V and J ends were trimmed by 4 bases and 3 bases, with 6 bases remaining between them. Germline assignment: CDR1 SGHDT and CDR2 YYEEEE. The CDR3 sequence is 12 residues long.

The genes are TRBV6-1 and TRBJ2-6; D unclear. The CDR3 loop spans 16 amino acids. Trimming took off 4 bases at V and 4 bases at J, with 14 bases between the two ends. Germline CDR1 MNHNS, CDR2 SASEGT. CDR3 region: CASSASDGMGANVLTF. CDR3 bases: TGTGCCAGCAGTGCTTCCGATGGTATGGGGGCCAACGTCCTGACTTTC.

This clone was detected only once. The rearrangement links TRBV11-1 to TRBJ2-3; 8 bases line up with TRBD1. The CDR3 extends over 14 amino acids. V lost 3 bases to trimming and J lost 6 bases; unmatched junction nucleotides: 5. Germline V CDR1 and CDR2: SGHAT, FQDESV (reference sequence). The CDR3 loop reads CASSFGQGSDTQYF. CDR3 bases: TGTGCCAGCAGCTTTGGACAGGGCAGCGATACGCAGTATTTT.

This clone was detected a few times. This chain links TRBV11-2 with TRBJ2-7; the match to TRBD2 covers 9 bases. Germline V CDR1 and CDR2: SGHAT, FQNNGV. Losses at the gene ends were 0 bases for V and 4 bases for J; bases not matched to a gene: 4. The CDR3 runs 15 residues. The CDR3 DNA follows: TGTGCCAGCAGCTTAGATTCTAGCGGGGTTTACGAGCAGTACTTC. Protein sequence: CASSLDSSGVYEQYF.

J is TRBJ1-5 and V is TRBV27; D remains ambiguous. The CDR3 consists of 15 residues. Germline-derived CDR1 and CDR2 are MNHEY and SMNVEV (reference sequence). V lost 6 bases to trimming and J lost 3 bases, with 15 bases between them. DNA of the CDR3: TGTGCCAGCAGCCACCGCGGGCCGTACAATCAGCCCCAGCATTTT. Protein: CASSHRGPYNQPQHF.

The genes are TRBV6-6 and TRBJ2-1, with 10 bases matching TRBD2. The V gene end was trimmed by 6 bases and the J gene end by 12 bases; junction bases not matched to a gene: 14. The CDR3 totals 15 residues. Per germline, CDR1 MNHNY and CDR2 SVGAGI (reference sequence). Here the CDR3 reads CASSLLAGPVRGQFF. The CDR3 region has the DNA TGTGCCAGCAGCCTACTAGCGGGGCCCGTAAGAGGGCAGTTCTTC.

This rearrangement joins TRBV13 to TRBJ2-5; a weak D match, TRBD2 (6 bases). The CDR3 covers 15 residues. Germline values: CDR1 PRHDT, CDR2 FYEKMQ (reference sequence). V was shortened by 5 bases and J by 5 bases, with 18 bases between the two germline ends. CDR3 DNA: TGTGCCAGCAGCCTTCGACTAGTTTCAGGGGAGACCCAGTACTTC. This translates into CASSLRLVSGETQYF.

This clone was seen once. The chain joins TRBV15 to TRBJ1-1; D is possibly TRBD1 (6 bases). This CDR3 is 16 amino acids long. From germline, CDR1 is LNHNV and CDR2 YYDKDF (reference sequence). Deletions cut 5 bases from V and 0 bases from J, with 16 bases between. The CDR3 loop is CATSSPAGAMNTEAFF. The DNA for the CDR3 is TGTGCCACCAGCTCCCCCGCGGGGGCGATGAACACTGAAGCTTTCTTT.

The V gene is TRBV10-1, the J gene TRBJ2-7; 8 bases agree with TRBD1. The germline V gene encodes CDR1 WNHNN and CDR2 SYGVQD (reference sequence). The CDR3 is 14 residues long. The J segment lost 1 base and the V segment lost 8 bases, leaving 7 bases of the junction unmatched. The DNA of the CDR3 is TGCGCCAGCGGGGGACAGGTCTCTTCCTACGAGCAGTACTTC. It specifies CASGGQVSSYEQYF.

The chain joins TRBV5-6 to TRBJ2-1, with D tentatively TRBD1 (6 bases). Germline lookup yields CDR1 SGHDT and CDR2 YYEEEE. The CDR3 covers 14 residues. V lost 0 bases to trimming and J lost 9 bases, with 13 bases between them. Written as DNA, the CDR3 is TGTGCCAGCAGCTTGGTGGCAGGGGCAGGTGAGCAGTTCTTC. Residues: CASSLVAGAGEQFF.

This chain links TRBV19 with TRBJ2-1; unclear D gene. Between the trimmed V and J ends, which lost 5 bases and 0 bases, there was a span of 14 bases. The CDR3 totals 16 residues. Looked up from germline, CDR1 is LNHDA and CDR2 is SQIVND (reference sequence). The CDR3 loop is CASSLGLVSSYNEQFF. CDR3 nucleotide sequence: TGTGCCAGTAGTCTGGGATTGGTGAGCTCCTACAATGAGCAGTTCTTC.